The 13 T cell receptor beta chains in this list originate from one sample, sequenced in a study of T cells in Graves' hyperthyroidism and ophthalmopathy. The TCR beta CDR3 regions underwent amplification using RNA transcripts as the source. First-round RT-PCR of the TCR CDR3 relied on the HTBI primer set. TCRdb independently ran MiXCR on the multiplex PCR reads; one entry per CDR3 protein. The sample lists over 450,000 distinct CDR3 sequences, about 15% occurring once. Specimen: blood. These receptors came from a woman younger than 30 with Graves' hyperthyroidism.

This clonotype was counted ten times or more. The V gene is TRBV3-1, the J gene TRBJ2-3, with a weak D call TRBD1 (6 bases). This CDR3 region has 13 residues. The V gene's germline CDR1 is LGHDT and CDR2 YNNKEL (reference sequence). Deletions cut 4 bases from V and 6 bases from J, with 11 bases between. The CDR3 loop reads CASSPFRGDTQYF. CDR3 nucleotide sequence: TGTGCCAGCAGCCCCTTTAGGGGGGATACGCAGTATTTT.

Regarding this clonotype: A read error may be the cause here, since a much bigger clone is one base away. The rearrangement uses TRBV30 and TRBJ2-5; D is undetermined. Germline CDR1 reads GTSNPN; CDR2 reads SVGIG (reference sequence). The CDR3 length is 13 residues. CDR3 nucleotide sequence: TGTGCCTGGAGACTGAACCAAGAAGAGAACCAGTACTTC. This translates into CAWRLNQEENQYF.

Only a few counts were recorded for this clonotype. V gene TRBV9 combines with J gene TRBJ1-5, with TRBD1 matching 7 bases. This CDR3 contains 14 residues. Germline V gives CDR1 SGDLS, CDR2 YYNGEE. The V gene end was trimmed by 4 bases and the J gene end by 7 bases; junction bases not matched to a gene: 8. DNA of the CDR3: TGTGCCAGCAGCTCAGGGGGTGAAGGCCAGCCCCAGCATTTT. As protein: CASSSGGEGQPQHF.

This clonotype was seen a few times. This chain joins TRBV7-6 and TRBJ2-1, with TRBD2 identical over 9 bases. Germline trimming cut 4 bases from V and 6 bases from J; bases unmatched to any gene: 19. This CDR3 region has 19 residues. The germline CDR1 and CDR2 sequences are SGHVS and FNYEAQ. CDR3 in amino acids: CASSSGGALGPREGNEQFF. The CDR3, as DNA: TGTGCCAGCAGCTCGGGGGGGGCGCTGGGGCCGCGGGAGGGCAATGAGCAGTTCTTC.

This clonotype was found many times. The chain joins TRBV29-1 to TRBJ2-1, with 7 bases lining up with TRBD2. Germline CDR1 SQVTM, CDR2 ANQGSEA. This CDR3 is built from 16 residues. The V gene end was trimmed by 3 bases and the J gene end by 0 bases; junction bases not matched to a gene: 8. The CDR3, as DNA: TGCAGCGTTGACCTAGCGGAGACCCGCTCCTACAATGAGCAGTTCTTC. This sequence encodes CSVDLAETRSYNEQFF.

This clonotype was seen ten or more times. V is TRBV9 and J is TRBJ1-3; TRBD1 aligns across 8 bases. CDR1 is SGDLS, CDR2 YYNGEE, per germline. After removal of 0 bases from V and 4 bases from J, the junction contained 6 bases not matched to a gene. CDR3 length: 16 residues. The CDR3: CASSVDLGQGGNTIYF. The CDR3 coding sequence is TGTGCCAGCAGCGTAGATCTTGGACAGGGCGGAAACACCATATATTTT.

The sample holds a few counts of this clonotype. Relative to the germline gene, one junction end is altered; a read error may explain this. The chain employs TRBV7-9 and TRBJ2-3; 7 nucleotides align to TRBD2. The V gene's germline CDR1 is SEHNR and CDR2 FQNEAQ (reference sequence). The CDR3 has 15 residues. This CDR3 reads CASTTSAASTDTQYF. The CDR3 nucleotides are TGTGCCAGCACAACTAGCGCAGCTAGCACAGATACGCAATATTTT.

The chain recombines TRBV4-2 with TRBJ1-1, with D hard to call. CDR1 is LGHNA, CDR2 YNFKEQ, per germline. The CDR3 consists of 14 residues. Trimming removed 6 bases from V and 2 bases from J, with 13 bases in between. CDR3 region: CASSPERTNTEAFF. Here the CDR3 DNA reads TGTGCCAGCAGTCCCGAACGGACCAACACTGAAGCTTTCTTT.

This clonotype appeared many times. The J gene is TRBJ2-3, the V gene TRBV3-1; D unclear. V gave up 6 bases and J gave up 5 bases, with 12 bases separating them. This CDR3 is 13 amino acids long. Per germline, CDR1 LGHDT and CDR2 YNNKEL (reference sequence). The CDR3 sequence: CASSFYSQDTQYF. In DNA, the CDR3 is TGTGCCAGCAGTTTCTACAGCCAAGATACGCAGTATTTT.

This clonotype was counted ten times or more. The chain combines TRBV7-8 with TRBJ1-6, with 8 bases fitting TRBD1. This CDR3 is built from 16 residues. With V trimmed by 1 base and J by 12 bases, 11 bases remained unmatched. CDR1 is SGHVS and CDR2 is FQNEAQ in the germline V gene. The CDR3 DNA reads TGTGCCAGCAGCTTAGGGACAGGGATAGAATTAGGACCCCTCCACTTT. Translating it yields CASSLGTGIELGPLHF.

This clonotype was detected ten times or more. The V call is TRBV3-1, the J call TRBJ2-1, with D unclear. Trimming removed 4 bases from V and 1 base from J, with 14 bases in between. CDR3 length: 16 residues. In germline, CDR1 is LGHDT, CDR2 YNNKEL (reference sequence). The CDR3 nucleotides are TGTGCCAGCAGCCTGCAGTATCGCGGTTCCTACAATGAGCAGTTCTTC. It encodes CASSLQYRGSYNEQFF.

In its sample, this clonotype was seen many times. The rearrangement uses TRBV12-3 or TRBV12-4 and TRBJ1-3; maybe TRBD1 (5 bases). Trimming left V 1 base short and J 0 bases short, with 7 bases between. The length of the CDR3 is 15 residues. CDR3 amino acids: CASSLGQSSGNTIYF. CDR3 in DNA: TGTGCCAGCAGTTTAGGACAGTCCTCTGGAAACACCATATATTTT.

This clonotype was recorded a few times. The chain uses TRBV9 and TRBJ2-3; D is unclear. In germline, CDR1 is SGDLS, CDR2 YYNGEE. V shed 4 bases and J shed 0 bases, with 12 bases lying between them. The CDR3 consists of 15 residues. The CDR3 sequence is CASSPGATSTDTQYF. The CDR3 DNA reads TGTGCCAGCAGCCCCGGCGCCACTAGCACAGATACGCAGTATTTT.